Here is one T cell receptor (beta chain) with its context. The specificity of this receptor is unknown. No quality values exist for individual bases; no much larger clone is one base distant. TCRbeta CDR3 regions were amplified from genomic DNA by means of the immunoSEQ Assay, a bias-controlled multiplex PCR. The authors' pipeline ran thus. The number of nucleated cells in each sample was estimated from the amplification of reference gene primers within the assay. To quantify the absolute abundance of each unique TCRbeta CDR3 rearrangement, sequence reads were collapsed and filtered. For each sample, productive Simpson clonality was calculated as the square root of Simpson's diversity index across productive rearrangements. What TCRdb holds here is the immuneACCESS table cut down to in-frame rearrangements. Part of the clones is not present; checked against another copy, under half of the missing clones reflect an unresolved V gene, and the others are unexplained. Clone size and the V and J calls come from that table; the DNA yielded D and trimming. In this sample the table shows under 200,000 clones, roughly 86% of which occur a single time. The ten largest clones represent 1.5% to 2% of the sample.

The germline V gene encodes CDR1 LNHDA and CDR2 SQIVND (reference sequence). Deletion took 2 bases off V and 0 bases off J, with a span of 7 bases between the germline ends. From its cysteine to its phenylalanine, the CDR3 spans 14 amino acids. Only the CDR3 DNA stays, 42 bases, in frame from base 1. These data belong to a study of blood T cell repertoires in COVID-19 (dated by TCRdb to 2019 to 2021). General notes on the study: The collaborator samples originated in the United States, Italy and Spain and spanned the acute and convalescent phases of COVID-19. The samples were drawn from two sources: the first 160 participants of the ongoing ImmuneRACE study, and 1,000 to 1,500 subjects contributed by 6 global collaborators. Deeply sampled blood TCRbeta repertoires from subjects exposed to, actively infected with, or recovered from COVID-19 were included in the dataset. The prospective study material was composed of cDNA or gDNA derived from T cells, B-cell-depleted T cells, or PBMCs. The repertoires were made available in a free public database intended to serve as a resource for research on the immune response to SARS-CoV-2. A de-identified subject ID, COVID-19 status, age in years and sex were almost always included in the sample metadata. Where available, HLA class I and class II types were taken from metadata supplied by the sample provider and were not determined by assay-based typing.

Study-wide conclusions, independent of this receptor: Clinical and demographic metadata were provided uncurated, with the amount varying by source and participant.

Whole blood was collected in K2EDTA tubes by collaborating institutions according to the institutions' own protocols. For TCRbeta analysis, collaborator samples were shipped as frozen whole blood, as isolated PBMCs, or as DNA extracted from either sample type. Sequenced material: peripheral blood. The TCR was taken from a man between 18 and 29 years old with active or convalescent COVID-19. The chain is made from TRBV19 and TRBJ2-5; the D gene is perhaps TRBD2, on 5 matching bases. The nucleotide sequence is TGTGCCAGTAGTATACAAGCGGACCAAGAGACCCAGTACTTC. Its protein product is CASSIQADQETQYF.